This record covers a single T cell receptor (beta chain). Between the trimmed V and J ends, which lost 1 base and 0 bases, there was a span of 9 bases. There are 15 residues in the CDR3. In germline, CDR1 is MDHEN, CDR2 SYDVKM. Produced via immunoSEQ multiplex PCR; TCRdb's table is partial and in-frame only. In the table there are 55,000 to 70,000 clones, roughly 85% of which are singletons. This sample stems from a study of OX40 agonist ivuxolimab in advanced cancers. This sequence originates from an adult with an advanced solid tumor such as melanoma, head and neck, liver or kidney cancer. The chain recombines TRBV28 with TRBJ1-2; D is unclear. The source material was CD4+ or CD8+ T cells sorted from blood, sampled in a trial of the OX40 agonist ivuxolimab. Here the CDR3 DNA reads TGTGCCAGCAGTTTATCCGGCAGGACTAACTATGGCTACACCTTC. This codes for CASSLSGRTNYGYTF.